This T cell receptor beta chain originates from a study of blood T cells in healthy people across ages. General observations from the study: TCR beta diversity was tightly associated with the proportion of naive T cells.

The V end lost 5 bases, the J end lost 4 bases, and 11 bases lay between the germline ends. The CDR3 spans 14 residues. Germline CDR1 reads SEHNR; CDR2 reads FQNEAQ (reference sequence). This clonotype was seen repeatedly, ten times or more. Its antigen is undetermined. A J-beta primer mix and a sample-barcoded 5' primer were used in a second PCR of about 7 to 12 cycles. TCRdb re-analysed the 5' RACE reads in MiXCR, keeping a single row per CDR3 protein. This sample has approximately 810,000 distinct CDR3 sequences, with around 26% found just once. Sequenced sample: blood. The chain recombines TRBV7-9 with TRBJ1-4; D is unclear. The source of this sequence is a woman older than 75 in good health. CDR3 DNA: TGTGCCAGCAGCCTTAGCGGAAGTAATGAAAAACTGTTTTTT. Amino acids: CASSLSGSNEKLFF.